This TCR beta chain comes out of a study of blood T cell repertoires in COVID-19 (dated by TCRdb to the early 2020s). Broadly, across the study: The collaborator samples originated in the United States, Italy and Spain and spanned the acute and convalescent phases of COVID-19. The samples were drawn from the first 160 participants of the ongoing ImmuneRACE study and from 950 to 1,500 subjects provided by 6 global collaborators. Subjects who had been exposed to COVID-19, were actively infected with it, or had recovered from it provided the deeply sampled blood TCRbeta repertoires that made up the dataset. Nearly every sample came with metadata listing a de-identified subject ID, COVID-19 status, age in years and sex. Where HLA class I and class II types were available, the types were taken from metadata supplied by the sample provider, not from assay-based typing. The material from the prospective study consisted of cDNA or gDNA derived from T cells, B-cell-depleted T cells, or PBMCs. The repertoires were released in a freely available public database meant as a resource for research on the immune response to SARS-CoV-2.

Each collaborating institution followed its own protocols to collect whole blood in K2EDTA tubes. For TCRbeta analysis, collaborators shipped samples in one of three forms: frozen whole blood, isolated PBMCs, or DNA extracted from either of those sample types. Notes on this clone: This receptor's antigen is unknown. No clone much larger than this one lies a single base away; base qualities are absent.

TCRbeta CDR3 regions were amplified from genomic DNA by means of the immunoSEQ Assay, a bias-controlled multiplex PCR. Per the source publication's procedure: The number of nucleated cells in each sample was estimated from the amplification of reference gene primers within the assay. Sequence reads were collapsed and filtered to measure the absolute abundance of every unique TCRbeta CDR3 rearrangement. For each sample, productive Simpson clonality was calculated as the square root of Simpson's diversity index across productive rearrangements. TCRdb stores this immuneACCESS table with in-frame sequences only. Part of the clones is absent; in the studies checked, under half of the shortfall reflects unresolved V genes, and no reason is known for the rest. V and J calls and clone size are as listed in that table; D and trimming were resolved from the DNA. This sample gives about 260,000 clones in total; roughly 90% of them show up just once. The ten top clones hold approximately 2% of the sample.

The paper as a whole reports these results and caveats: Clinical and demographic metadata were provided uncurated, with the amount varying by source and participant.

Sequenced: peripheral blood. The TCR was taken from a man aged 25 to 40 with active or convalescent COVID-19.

The CDR3 corresponds to CASSLGGRRNTIYF. The DNA is TGTGCCAGCAGCTTAGGGGGCCGAAGAAACACCATATATTTT. The V gene is TRBV7-9 and the J gene is TRBJ1-3; a tentative D match to TRBD1 spans 5 bases. Deletion took 1 base off V and 5 bases off J, with a span of 9 bases between the germline ends. Its CDR3 holds 14 amino acids, cysteine through phenylalanine. The retained sequence is limited to the CDR3, 42 bases, with the frame set at the first base. As encoded in the germline V gene (reference sequence), CDR1 is SEHNR while CDR2 is FQNEAQ. The entire variable domain, with the stretches around the CDR3 drawn from the reference TRBV7-9 and TRBJ1-3 proteins, is DTGVSQNPRHKITKRGQNVTFRCDPISEHNRLYWYRQTLGQGPEFLTYFQNEAQLEKSRLLSDRFSAERPKGSFSTLEIQRTEQGDSAMYLCASSLGGRRNTIYFGEGSWLTVV.